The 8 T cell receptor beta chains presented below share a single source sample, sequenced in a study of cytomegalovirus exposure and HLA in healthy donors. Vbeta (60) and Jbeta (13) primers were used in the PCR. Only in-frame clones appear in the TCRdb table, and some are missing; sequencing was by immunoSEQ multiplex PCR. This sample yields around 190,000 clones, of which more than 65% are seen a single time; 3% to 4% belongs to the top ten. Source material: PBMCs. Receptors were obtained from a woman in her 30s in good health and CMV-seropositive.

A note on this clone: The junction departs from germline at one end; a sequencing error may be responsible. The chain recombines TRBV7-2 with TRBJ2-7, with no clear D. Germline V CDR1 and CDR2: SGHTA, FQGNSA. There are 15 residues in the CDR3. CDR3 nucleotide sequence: TGTGCCAGCACCTTAGGTGTCGGTCCCCTCTACGAGCAGTACTTC. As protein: CASTLGVGPLYEQYF.

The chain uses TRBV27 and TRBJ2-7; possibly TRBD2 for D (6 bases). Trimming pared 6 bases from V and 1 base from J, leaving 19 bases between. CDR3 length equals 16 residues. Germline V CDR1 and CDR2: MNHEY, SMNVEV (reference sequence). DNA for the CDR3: TGTGCCAGCAGCCCCAACGGAGGGATGGCATCCTACGAGCAGTACTTC. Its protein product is CASSPNGGMASYEQYF.

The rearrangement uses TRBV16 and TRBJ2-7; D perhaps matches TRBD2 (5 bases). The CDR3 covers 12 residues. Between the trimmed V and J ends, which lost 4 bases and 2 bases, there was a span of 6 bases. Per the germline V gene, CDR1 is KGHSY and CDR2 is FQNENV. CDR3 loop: CASSPGAYEQYF. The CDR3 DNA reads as TGTGCCAGCAGCCCCGGGGCCTACGAGCAGTACTTC.

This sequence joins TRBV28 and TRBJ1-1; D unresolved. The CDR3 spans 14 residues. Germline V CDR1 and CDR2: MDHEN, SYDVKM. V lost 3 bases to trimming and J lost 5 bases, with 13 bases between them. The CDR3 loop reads CASSFVRGRTEAFF. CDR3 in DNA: TGTGCCAGCAGTTTCGTCCGCGGGAGGACTGAAGCTTTCTTT. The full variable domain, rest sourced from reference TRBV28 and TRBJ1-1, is DVKVTQSSRYLVKRTGEKVFLECVQDMDHENMFWYRQDPGLGLRLIYFSYDVKMKEKGDIPEGYSVSREKKERFSLILESASTNQTSMYLCASSFVRGRTEAFFGQGTRLTVV.

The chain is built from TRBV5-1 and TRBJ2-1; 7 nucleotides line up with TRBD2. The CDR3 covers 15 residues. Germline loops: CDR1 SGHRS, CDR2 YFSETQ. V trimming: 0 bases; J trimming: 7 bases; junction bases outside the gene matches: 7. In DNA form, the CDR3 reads TGCGCCAGCAGCTTGGTTGCGGGAGTATGGAATGAGCAGTTCTTC. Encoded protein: CASSLVAGVWNEQFF.

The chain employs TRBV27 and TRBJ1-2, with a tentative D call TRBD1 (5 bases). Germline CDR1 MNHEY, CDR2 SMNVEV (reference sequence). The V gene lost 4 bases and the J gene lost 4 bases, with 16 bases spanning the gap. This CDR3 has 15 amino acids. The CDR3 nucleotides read TGTGCCAGCAGTTCTACACCAGACAGCGTCTATGGCTACACCTTC. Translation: CASSSTPDSVYGYTF.

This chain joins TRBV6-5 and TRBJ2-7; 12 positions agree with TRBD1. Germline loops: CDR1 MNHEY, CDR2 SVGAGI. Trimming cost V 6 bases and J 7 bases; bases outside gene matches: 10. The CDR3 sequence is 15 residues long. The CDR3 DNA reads TGTGCCAGCAGCCTAGCGGGACAGGGGGCGGAGGAGCAGTACTTC. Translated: CASSLAGQGAEEQYF.

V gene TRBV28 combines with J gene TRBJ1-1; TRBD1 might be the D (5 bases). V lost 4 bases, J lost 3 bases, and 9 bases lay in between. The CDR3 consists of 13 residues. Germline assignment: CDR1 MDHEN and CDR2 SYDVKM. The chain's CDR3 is CASSSLRDTEAFF. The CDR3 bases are TGTGCCAGCAGTTCCCTCAGGGACACTGAAGCTTTCTTT.